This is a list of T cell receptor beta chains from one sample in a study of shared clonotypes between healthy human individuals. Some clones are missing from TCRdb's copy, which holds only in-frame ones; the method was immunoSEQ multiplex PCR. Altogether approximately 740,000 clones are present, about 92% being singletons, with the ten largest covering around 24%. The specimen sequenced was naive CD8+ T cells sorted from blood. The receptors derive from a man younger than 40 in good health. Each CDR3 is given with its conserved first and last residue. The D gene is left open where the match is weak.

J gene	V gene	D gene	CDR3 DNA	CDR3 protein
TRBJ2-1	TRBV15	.	TGTGCCACCAGCAGAGACCAGGATTTAGGTGAGCAGTTCTTC	CATSRDQDLGEQFF
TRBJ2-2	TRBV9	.	TGTGCCAGCAGCGTAGGGGGGCTTTCTGACGCGAACACCGGGGAGCTGTTTTTT	CASSVGGLSDANTGELFF
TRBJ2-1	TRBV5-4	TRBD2	TGTGCCAGCAGCCGCGAGGGACTAGCGGGAATTAACAATGAGCAGTTCTTC	CASSREGLAGINNEQFF
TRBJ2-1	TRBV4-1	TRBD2	TGCGCCAGCAGCCCAGCGGGAGAAAAAAAGTTCTTC	CASSPAGEKKFF
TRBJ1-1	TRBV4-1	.	TGCGCCAGCAGCCATCCTAGGACTCAATGGGACACTGAAGTTTTCTTT	CASSHPRTQWDTEVFF
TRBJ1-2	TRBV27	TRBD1	TGTGCCAGCAGTTACAGGGGTGGGTATGGCTACACCTTC	CASSYRGGYGYTF
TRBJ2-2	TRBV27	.	TGTGCCAGCACAGACACCTTAGGCGGGGAGCTGTTTTTT	CASTDTLGGELFF
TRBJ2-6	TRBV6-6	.	TGTGCCAGTTTCGGGAGTGCTGGGGCCAACGTCCTGACTTTC	CASFGSAGANVLTF
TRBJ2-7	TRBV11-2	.	TGTGCCAGCAGCTTGCGGAGACATCTCGAGCAGTACTTC	CASSLRRHLEQYF
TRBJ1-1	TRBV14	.	TGTGCCAGCAGCCAAGATCTAGGCGGCACTGAAGCTTTCTTT	CASSQDLGGTEAFF
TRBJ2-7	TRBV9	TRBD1	TGTGCCAGCAGCGACGGGACAGGGGGCTCCTACGAGCAGTACTTC	CASSDGTGGSYEQYF
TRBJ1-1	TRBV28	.	TGTGCCAGCAGTTTACCGATATCCCTCCCTGAAGCTTTCTTT	CASSLPISLPEAFF
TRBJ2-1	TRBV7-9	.	TGTGCCAGCAGCTTAGCTGGCCGGGGGAGATCGATCCCGGACAATGAGCAGTTCTTC	CASSLAGRGRSIPDNEQFF
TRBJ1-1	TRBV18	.	TGTGCCAGCTCCCCAATGGGAACAGGGAGGGCGAACACTGAAGCTTTCTTT	CASSPMGTGRANTEAFF
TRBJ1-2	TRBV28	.	TGTGCCAGCAGTTTTCTTAGGGGTAGCGGCTACACCTTC	CASSFLRGSGYTF